A single sample gave rise to the 8 T cell receptor beta chains below, sequenced in a study of graft-versus-host responses after intestinal transplantation. The protocol was immunoSEQ multiplex PCR, while the TCRdb copy is restricted to in-frame clones and leaves out a portion. Found here are some 96,000 clones, about 90% of them singletons; the top ten hold around 0.98%. Antigens for these TCRs are unknown. The material sequenced was unstimulated CD4+ T cells sorted from spleen or lymph node cells, taken before transplant. All receptors come from a human donor who was the organ donor for an intestinal transplant.

This rearrangement joins TRBV4-2 to TRBJ1-1; the D gene is possibly TRBD1 (5 bases). This CDR3 spans 16 amino acids. Germline loops: CDR1 LGHNA, CDR2 YNFKEQ. Trimming removed 4 bases at V and 5 bases at J, with 20 bases between. Here the CDR3 reads CASSPAGGSWWTEAFF. CDR3 DNA: TGTGCCAGCAGCCCGGCGGGGGGAAGCTGGTGGACTGAAGCTTTCTTT.

The chain carries TRBV4-1 and TRBJ1-3; 10 positions match TRBD1. This CDR3 has 17 residues. Germline assignment: CDR1 MGHRA and CDR2 YSYEKL. V was pared by 5 bases and J by 1 base, with 8 bases of the junction left unmatched. The CDR3 DNA sequence: TGCGCCAGCAGCTACCCGGGACAGGGGAAATCTGGAAACACCATATATTTT. This codes for CASSYPGQGKSGNTIYF.

This clone was seen a few times. This same CDR3 is encoded by further DNA sequences in the sample. The rearrangement uses TRBV19 and TRBJ1-5; TRBD1 might be the D (6 bases). The CDR3 has 14 residues. V lost 3 bases to trimming and J lost 2 bases, with 8 bases between them. Germline V gene sequence: CDR1 LNHDA, CDR2 SQIVND (reference sequence). CDR3 in amino acids: CASSIRQGNQPQHF. The CDR3 DNA follows: TGTGCCAGTAGTATCAGACAGGGCAATCAGCCCCAGCATTTT.

The rearrangement links TRBV28 to TRBJ1-6, with a weak D call TRBD1 (6 bases). Deletions cut 5 bases from V and 2 bases from J, with 19 bases between. Germline V lookup: CDR1 MDHEN, CDR2 SYDVKM. The length of the CDR3 is 18 residues. CDR3 protein: CASSPSAGAGPYNSPLHF. The CDR3, as DNA: TGTGCCAGCAGTCCCTCGGCGGGGGCCGGACCCTATAATTCACCCCTCCACTTT. Filled out from reference TRBV28 and TRBJ1-6, the complete variable domain reads DVKVTQSSRYLVKRTGEKVFLECVQDMDHENMFWYRQDPGLGLRLIYFSYDVKMKEKGDIPEGYSVSREKKERFSLILESASTNQTSMYLCASSPSAGAGPYNSPLHFGNGTRLTVT.

This clone was seen just once. The chain couples TRBV28 to TRBJ1-6, with D possibly TRBD1 on 5 matching bases. The CDR3 has 17 residues. V lost 5 bases to trimming and J lost 2 bases, with 16 bases between them. Germline V gene lookup returns CDR1 MDHEN and CDR2 SYDVKM. CDR3 coding DNA: TGTGCCAGCAGTCTCCCCCGGCAGGGTACCTATAATTCACCCCTCCACTTT. Translation: CASSLPRQGTYNSPLHF.

The chain couples TRBV5-6 to TRBJ2-7; D is undetermined. The V end lost 1 base, the J end lost 7 bases, and 12 bases lay between the germline ends. This CDR3 has 13 amino acids. Germline CDR1 SGHDT, CDR2 YYEEEE. The CDR3 DNA follows: TGTGCCAGCAGCTTGTGGGCGGCTGGGGAGCAGTACTTC. Translating it yields CASSLWAAGEQYF.

CDR3 region: CSCWTGQYGYTF. DNA of the CDR3: TGCAGCTGTTGGACAGGGCAATATGGCTACACCTTC. The J gene is TRBJ1-2, the V gene TRBV29-1, with 8 positions matching TRBD1. V shed 8 bases, J shed 5 bases, and the junction held 7 bases outside the gene matches. There are 12 residues in the CDR3. Germline V gene lookup returns CDR1 SQVTM and CDR2 ANQGSEA.

The V and J genes are TRBV7-9 and TRBJ2-5, with 7 bases aligning to TRBD1. The trim removed 4 bases at V and 5 bases at J, leaving 4 bases unmatched. Germline lookup yields CDR1 SEHNR and CDR2 FQNEAQ (reference sequence). The CDR3 extends over 13 amino acids. CDR3 amino acids: CASSSTGKETQYF. The CDR3 region has the DNA TGTGCCAGCAGCTCGACAGGGAAGGAGACCCAGTACTTC. Combining the CDR3 with reference TRBV7-9 and TRBJ2-5 gives the whole variable domain DTGVSQNPRHKITKRGQNVTFRCDPISEHNRLYWYRQTLGQGPEFLTYFQNEAQLEKSRLLSDRFSAERPKGSFSTLEIQRTEQGDSAMYLCASSSTGKETQYFGPGTRLLVL.